The rows below give T cell receptor beta chains drawn from one sample of a study of blood T cell repertoires in COVID-19. Produced via immunoSEQ multiplex PCR; TCRdb's table is partial and in-frame only. Of about 180,000 clones listed, 60% to 80% are singletons. Sample: peripheral blood. The source of these receptors is a woman in her 70s with acute or convalescent COVID-19. Each CDR3 is given with its conserved first and last residue. The D gene is left open where the match is weak. Not every row has a clone size; where given, it reads once, few, many or a size class.

>TRBJ2-5|TRBV29-1|TRBD2|-
TGCAGCGCTAGACCGGGAGGAGGTGTGGGGACCCAGTACTTC
CSARPGGGVGTQYF
>TRBJ1-5|TRBV3-1/TRBV3-2|TRBD1|-
TGTGCCAGCAGCCAAGACGAGACAGGGACCCAGCATTTT
CASSQDETGTQHF
>TRBJ2-1|TRBV19|-|-
TGTGCCAGTAGCTTGCCGGGGGACTACAATGAGCAGTTCTTC
CASSLPGDYNEQFF
>TRBJ2-5|TRBV6-5|-|-
TGTGCCACCCAGTTCCCAGGGGATCAAGAGACCCAGTACTTC
CATQFPGDQETQYF
>TRBJ2-5|TRBV2|-|-
TGTGCCAGCAGTCTGACCCACAGGCCTCAAGAGACCCAGTACTTC
CASSLTHRPQETQYF
>TRBJ2-5|TRBV11-2|-|once
TGTGCCAGCAGCTTATATCGGGGTAACCAAGAGACCCAGTACTTC
CASSLYRGNQETQYF
>TRBJ2-1|TRBV7-8|TRBD1|-
TGTGCCAGCAGCTTACGGCCACAGGGGGATTGGAACAATGAGCAGTTCTTC
CASSLRPQGDWNNEQFF
>TRBJ2-4|TRBV29-1|-|-
TGCAGCGTTCTTTCCCTAGCCAAAAACATTCAGTACTTC
CSVLSLAKNIQYF
>TRBJ1-5|TRBV18|-|-
TGTGCCAGCTCACCACTGGGCGCTAGCAATCAGCCCCAGCATTTT
CASSPLGASNQPQHF
>TRBJ2-7|TRBV5-4|TRBD1|-
TGTGCCAGCAGGAGACAGGGGCGGCACGAGCAGTACTTC
CASRRQGRHEQYF
>TRBJ2-7|TRBV19|-|-
TGTGCCAGTAGTATAAGGCATAGCGCCGAGCAGTACTTC
CASSIRHSAEQYF
>TRBJ2-7|TRBV19|TRBD2|-
TGTGCCAGTAGTATATTAGCGGGAGGTTCATACGAGCAGTACTTC
CASSILAGGSYEQYF
>TRBJ1-6|TRBV9|TRBD1|-
TGTGCCAGCAGCTCCGGACAGGCTCAGAATTCACCCCTCCACTTT
CASSSGQAQNSPLHF
>TRBJ2-2|TRBV5-6|-|-
TGTGCCAGCAGCTTATTCAGGGCGCTCACCGGGGAGCTGTTTTTT
CASSLFRALTGELFF
>TRBJ2-7|TRBV12-5|TRBD2|-
TGTGCTAGTGGTAACACCCAAACTCCGGGACTAGCGGGAGGTGGGTACGAGCAGTACTTC
CASGNTQTPGLAGGGYEQYF
>TRBJ1-6|TRBV6-1|-|-
TGTGCCAGCAGTGAACAGAACAGGGCTTCACCCCTCCACTTT
CASSEQNRASPLHF
>TRBJ2-1|TRBV23-1|TRBD2|once
TGCGCCAGCTTGTGGAGCGGGAGCGGAAATGAGCAGTTCTTC
CASLWSGSGNEQFF
>TRBJ2-1|TRBV7-3|TRBD2|-
TGTGCCAGCAGCTCAGTAGCGGGTGCGGCACTAATCTCCTACAATGAGCAGTTCTTC
CASSSVAGAALISYNEQFF
>TRBJ2-3|TRBV7-3|TRBD1|once
TGTGCCAGCAGCCCGGGACAGGGCACAGATACGCAGTATTTT
CASSPGQGTDTQYF
>TRBJ2-2|TRBV19|TRBD2|-
TGTGCCAGTAGTACCAGCGGGAGGGGGTTCGGGGAGCTGTTTTTT
CASSTSGRGFGELFF
>TRBJ1-5|TRBV18|-|few
TGTGCCAGCTCACCACTAGAAAATCAGCCCCAGCATTTT
CASSPLENQPQHF
>TRBJ1-1|TRBV4-1|-|-
TGCGCCAGCAGCCAAGATCCGTCGGGGAACACTGAAGCTTTCTTT
CASSQDPSGNTEAFF
>TRBJ2-7|TRBV7-2|TRBD1|-
TGTGCCAGCAGCCTCGACAGGGGGCTTTCCTACGAGCAGTACTTC
CASSLDRGLSYEQYF
>TRBJ1-2|TRBV7-2|-|-
TGTGCCAGCAGCCAGGGGACAACCAACTATGGCTACACCTTC
CASSQGTTNYGYTF
>TRBJ2-5|TRBV6-5|-|-
TGTGCCAGCAGTCACAACGGACAGACAGAGACCCAGTACTTC
CASSHNGQTETQYF
>TRBJ1-6|TRBV2|-|-
TGTGCCAGCCGCTCGAACACAGTGCCTTCCTCACCCCTCCACTTT
CASRSNTVPSSPLHF
>TRBJ2-1|TRBV18|TRBD2|-
TGTGCCAGCTCACCGGAACAACTAGCGGATACCTACAATGAGCAGTTCTTC
CASSPEQLADTYNEQFF
>TRBJ1-3|TRBV7-2|-|-
TGTGCCAGCAGCTTTACACAGGGATTTGGAAACACCATATATTTT
CASSFTQGFGNTIYF
>TRBJ2-2|TRBV9|TRBD2|-
TGTGCCAGCAGCGTTGCGGGAGAAAACACCGGGGAGCTGTTTTTT
CASSVAGENTGELFF
>TRBJ2-3|TRBV7-8|TRBD2|once
TGTGCCAGCAGCTTAGTGGTTACAGGACTAGCGGGTAGTTATAGCACAGATACGCAGTATTTT
CASSLVVTGLAGSYSTDTQYF
>TRBJ1-5|TRBV29-1|-|-
TGCAGCGTCTCAGTCGTCGCCAATCAGCCCCAGCATTTT
CSVSVVANQPQHF
>TRBJ2-7|TRBV29-1|-|-
TGCAGCGTTGATGGAGCAGGGCTAAGCGACGAGCAGTACTTC
CSVDGAGLSDEQYF
>TRBJ2-1|TRBV19|-|few
TGTGCCAGTAGTACCCTCCTGGAGCCGCAGTTCTTC
CASSTLLEPQFF
>TRBJ2-2|TRBV4-1|-|-
TGCGCCAGCAGCCAAGGGGCAGTTAGTACCGGGGAGCTGTTTTTT
CASSQGAVSTGELFF
>TRBJ2-1|TRBV5-6|TRBD1|many
TGTGCCAGCAGCTTAAGGGACAGGGTTTCCCATGAGCAGTTCTTC
CASSLRDRVSHEQFF
>TRBJ2-2|TRBV5-6|-|few
TGTGCCAGCAGCGTTACTCTCAACTGGAACACCGGGGAGCTGTTTTTT
CASSVTLNWNTGELFF
>TRBJ2-3|TRBV19|TRBD2|-
TGTGCCAGTAGTGTTGGACTAGCGGGAGAAGGTGATACGCAGTATTTT
CASSVGLAGEGDTQYF
>TRBJ1-2|TRBV7-2|-|-
TGTGCCAGCAGCCCACAGGGTGGGGTAGGCTATGGCTACACCTTC
CASSPQGGVGYGYTF
>TRBJ1-5|TRBV18|-|-
TGTGCCAGCTCGCGGGATTATAGCAATCAGCCCCAGCATTTT
CASSRDYSNQPQHF
>TRBJ2-1|TRBV5-6|-|-
TGTGCCAGCACTCGACCCCCTCGGGGCAATGAGCAGTTCTTC
CASTRPPRGNEQFF
>TRBJ2-7|TRBV29-1|TRBD2|-
TGCAGCGCAGGCTCCCAGACTAGCGGGACCTACGAGCAGTACTTC
CSAGSQTSGTYEQYF
>TRBJ2-3|TRBV7-3|TRBD1|-
TGTGCCAGCAGCCTGCAGGGGGCGAAAGATACGCAGTATTTT
CASSLQGAKDTQYF
>TRBJ1-1|TRBV2|TRBD1|-
TGTGCCAGCGCCGCCCCCGGGACAGGGATTTCAGCTTTCTTT
CASAAPGTGISAFF
>TRBJ1-4|TRBV6-5|-|once
TGTGCCAGCACCTCAGGTGGCGCAACTAATGAAAAACTGTTTTTT
CASTSGGATNEKLFF
>TRBJ1-2|TRBV5-1|TRBD1|-
TGCGCCAGCAGCTTGGAGTCAACAGGGGGATATGGCTACACCTTC
CASSLESTGGYGYTF
>TRBJ2-7|TRBV2|TRBD2|-
TGTGCCAGCAGTGATCAGGGACGGGCTAGCGGGAGTGACGAGCAGTACTTC
CASSDQGRASGSDEQYF
>TRBJ1-4|TRBV19|TRBD1|-
TGTGCCAGTAGTATGGACAGGGGGCAACTTATGGGGCTCGAAAAACTGTTTTTT
CASSMDRGQLMGLEKLFF
>TRBJ2-7|TRBV5-1|-|-
TGCGCCAGCAGCCCTACTCCAGGGGTGGGGGTCTACGAGCAGTACTTC
CASSPTPGVGVYEQYF
>TRBJ1-1|TRBV29-1|TRBD1|-
TGCAGCGCCGGACAGGGCGACACTGAAGCTTTCTTT
CSAGQGDTEAFF
>TRBJ2-2|TRBV3-1/TRBV3-2|-|-
TGTGCCAGCAGCCAAGATCGAACTATCCTGAACACCGGGGAGCTGTTTTTT
CASSQDRTILNTGELFF
>TRBJ1-4|TRBV28|-|-
TGTGCCAGCAGTTCGACAGCGACTAATGAAAAACTGTTTTTT
CASSSTATNEKLFF
>TRBJ2-5|TRBV30|-|-
TGTGCCTGGATCCCGGGGTCTGAGCAAGAGACCCAGTACTTC
CAWIPGSEQETQYF